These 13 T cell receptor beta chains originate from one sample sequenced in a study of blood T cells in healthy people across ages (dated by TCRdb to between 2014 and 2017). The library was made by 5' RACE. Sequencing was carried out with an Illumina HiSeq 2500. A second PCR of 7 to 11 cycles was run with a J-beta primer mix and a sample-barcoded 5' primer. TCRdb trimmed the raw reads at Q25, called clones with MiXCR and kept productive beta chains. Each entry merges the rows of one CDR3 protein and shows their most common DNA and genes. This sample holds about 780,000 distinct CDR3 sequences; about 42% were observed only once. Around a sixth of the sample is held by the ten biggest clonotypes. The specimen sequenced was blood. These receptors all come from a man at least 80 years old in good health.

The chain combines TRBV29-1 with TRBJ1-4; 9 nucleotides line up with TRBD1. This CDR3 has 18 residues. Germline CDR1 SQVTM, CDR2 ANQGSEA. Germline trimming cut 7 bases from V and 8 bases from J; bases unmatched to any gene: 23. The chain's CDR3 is CSAGENTGGAFKGEKLFF. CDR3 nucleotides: TGCAGCGCTGGGGAGAATACAGGGGGCGCGTTCAAAGGCGAAAAACTGTTTTTT.

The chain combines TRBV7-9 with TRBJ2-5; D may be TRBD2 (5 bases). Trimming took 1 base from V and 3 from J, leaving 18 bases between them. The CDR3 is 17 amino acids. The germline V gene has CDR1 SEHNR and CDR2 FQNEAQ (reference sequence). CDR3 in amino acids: CASSLGAEWAAKETQYF. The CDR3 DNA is TGTGCCAGCAGCTTAGGAGCGGAGTGGGCAGCCAAAGAGACCCAGTACTTC.

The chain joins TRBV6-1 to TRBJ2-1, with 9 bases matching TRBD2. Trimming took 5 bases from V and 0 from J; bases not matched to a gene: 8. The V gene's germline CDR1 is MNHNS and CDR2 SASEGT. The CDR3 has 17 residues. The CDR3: CASSPGLATLSYNEQFF. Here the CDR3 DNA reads TGTGCCAGCAGTCCAGGACTAGCGACCCTCTCCTACAATGAGCAGTTCTTC.

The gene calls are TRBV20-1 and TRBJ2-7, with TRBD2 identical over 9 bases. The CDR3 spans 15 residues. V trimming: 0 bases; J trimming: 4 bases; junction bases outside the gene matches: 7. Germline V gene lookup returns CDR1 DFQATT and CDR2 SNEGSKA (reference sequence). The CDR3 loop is CSARDGGRALYEQYF. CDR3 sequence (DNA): TGCAGTGCTAGAGATGGCGGGAGGGCTTTGTACGAGCAGTACTTC.

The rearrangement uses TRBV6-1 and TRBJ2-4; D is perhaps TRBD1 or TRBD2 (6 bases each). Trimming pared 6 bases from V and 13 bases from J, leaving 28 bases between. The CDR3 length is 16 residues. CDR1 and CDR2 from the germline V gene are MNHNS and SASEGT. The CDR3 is CASRANGGGLHNEQYF. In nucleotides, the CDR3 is TGTGCCAGCAGGGCCAACGGAGGGGGTCTACACAATGAGCAGTACTTC.

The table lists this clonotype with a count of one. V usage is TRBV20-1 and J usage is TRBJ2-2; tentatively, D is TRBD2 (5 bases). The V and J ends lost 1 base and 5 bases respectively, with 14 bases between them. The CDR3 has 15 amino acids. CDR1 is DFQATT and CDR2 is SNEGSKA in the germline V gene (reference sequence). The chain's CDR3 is CSARVTGNPTGELFF. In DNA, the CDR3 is TGCAGTGCTAGAGTAACCGGGAACCCAACCGGGGAGCTGTTTTTT.

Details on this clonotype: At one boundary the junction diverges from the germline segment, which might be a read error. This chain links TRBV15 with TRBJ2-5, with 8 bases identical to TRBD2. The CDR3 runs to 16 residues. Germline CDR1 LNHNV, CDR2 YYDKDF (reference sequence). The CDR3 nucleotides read TGTGCCACCAGCAGAGATCTGGCGGGAGGTCAAGAGGCCCAGTACTTC. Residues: CATSRDLAGGQEAQYF.

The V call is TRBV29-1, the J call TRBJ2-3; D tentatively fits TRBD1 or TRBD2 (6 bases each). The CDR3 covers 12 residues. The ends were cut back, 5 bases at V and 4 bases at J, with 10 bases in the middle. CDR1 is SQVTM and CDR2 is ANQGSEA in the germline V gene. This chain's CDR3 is CSVRGAADTQYF. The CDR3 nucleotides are TGCAGCGTTAGGGGGGCAGCAGATACGCAGTATTTT.

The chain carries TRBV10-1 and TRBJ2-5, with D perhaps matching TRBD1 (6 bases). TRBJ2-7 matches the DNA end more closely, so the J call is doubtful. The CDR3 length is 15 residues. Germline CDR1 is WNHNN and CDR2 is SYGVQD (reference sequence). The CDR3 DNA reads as TGCGCCAGCAGTGAGTCTGGGACACCAACCTACGAGCAGTACTTC. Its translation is CASSESGTPTYEQYF.

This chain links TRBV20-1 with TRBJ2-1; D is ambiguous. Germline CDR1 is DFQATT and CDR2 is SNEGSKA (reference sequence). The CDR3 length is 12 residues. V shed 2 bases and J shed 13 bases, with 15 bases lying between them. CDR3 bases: TGCAGTGCTAGACCGTCCTTGGAGACCCAGTTCTTC. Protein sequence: CSARPSLETQFF.

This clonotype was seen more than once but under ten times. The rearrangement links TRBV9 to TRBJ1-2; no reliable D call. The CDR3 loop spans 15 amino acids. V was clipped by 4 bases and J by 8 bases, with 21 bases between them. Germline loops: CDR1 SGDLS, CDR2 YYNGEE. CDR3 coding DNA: TGTGCCAGCAGCCCCTATAGTATCAATGTGGGCGGCTACACCTTC. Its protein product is CASSPYSINVGGYTF.

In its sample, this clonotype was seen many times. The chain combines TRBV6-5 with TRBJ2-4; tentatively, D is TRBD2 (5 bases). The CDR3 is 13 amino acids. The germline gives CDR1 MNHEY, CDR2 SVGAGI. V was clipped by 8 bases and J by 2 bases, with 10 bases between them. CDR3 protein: CASQTGTKNIQYF. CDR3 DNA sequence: TGTGCCAGCCAGACGGGAACCAAAAACATTCAGTACTTC.

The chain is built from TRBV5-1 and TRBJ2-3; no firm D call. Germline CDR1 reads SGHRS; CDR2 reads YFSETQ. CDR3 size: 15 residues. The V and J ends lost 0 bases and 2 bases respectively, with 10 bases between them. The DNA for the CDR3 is TGCGCCAGCAGCTTGGAGAGGCTAGACACAGATACGCAGTATTTT. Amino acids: CASSLERLDTDTQYF.